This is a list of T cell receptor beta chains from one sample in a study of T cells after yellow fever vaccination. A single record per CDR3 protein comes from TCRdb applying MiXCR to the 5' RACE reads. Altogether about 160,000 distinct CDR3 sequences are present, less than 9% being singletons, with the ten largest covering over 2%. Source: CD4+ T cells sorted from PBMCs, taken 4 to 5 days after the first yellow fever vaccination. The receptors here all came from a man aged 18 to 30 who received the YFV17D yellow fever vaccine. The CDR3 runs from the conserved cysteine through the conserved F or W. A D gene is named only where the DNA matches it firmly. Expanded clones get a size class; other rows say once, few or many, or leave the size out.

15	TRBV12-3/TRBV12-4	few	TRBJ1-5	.	CASGTGKYSNQPQHF	TGTGCCAGCGGAACAGGCAAATATAGCAATCAGCCCCAGCATTTT
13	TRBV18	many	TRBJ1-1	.	CASSPFKGTEAFF	TGTGCCAGCTCACCATTTAAGGGCACTGAAGCTTTCTTT
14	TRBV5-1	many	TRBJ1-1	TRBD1	CASYPDRVDSEAFF	TGCGCCAGTTACCCAGACAGGGTCGACTCTGAAGCTTTCTTT
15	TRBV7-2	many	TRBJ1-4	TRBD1	CASSLRDRGNEKLFF	TGTGCCAGCAGCTTGCGGGACAGGGGTAATGAAAAACTGTTTTTT
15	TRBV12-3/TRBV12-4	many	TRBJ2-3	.	CASSYSRASTDTQYF	TGTGCCAGCAGTTATTCCAGGGCTAGCACAGATACGCAGTATTTT
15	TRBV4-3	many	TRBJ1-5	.	CASSQDPTGDQPQHF	TGTGCCAGCAGCCAAGATCCAACAGGTGATCAGCCCCAGCATTTT
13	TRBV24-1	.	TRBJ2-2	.	CATSELYTGELFF	TGTGCCACCAGTGAACTATACACCGGGGAGCTGTTTTTT
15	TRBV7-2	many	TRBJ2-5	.	CASSLAGGPMETQYF	TGTGCCAGCAGCTTAGCGGGGGGGCCTATGGAGACCCAGTACTTC
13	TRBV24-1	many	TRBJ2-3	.	CATSASFTDTQYF	TGTGCCACCAGTGCCTCCTTCACAGATACGCAGTATTTT
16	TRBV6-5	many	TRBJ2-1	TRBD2	CATGGLAGGFYNEQFF	TGTGCCACCGGGGGACTAGCGGGGGGCTTCTACAATGAGCAGTTCTTC
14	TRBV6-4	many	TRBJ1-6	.	CASSPSTGTSSLHF	TGTGCCAGCAGTCCTTCCACTGGGACCTCCTCCCTCCACTTT
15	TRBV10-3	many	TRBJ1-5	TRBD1	CAISEPGTDNQPQHF	TGTGCCATCAGTGAACCCGGGACAGATAATCAGCCCCAGCATTTT
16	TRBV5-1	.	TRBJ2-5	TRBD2	CASSPGLAGQQETQYF	TGCGCCAGCAGCCCAGGACTAGCGGGACAACAAGAGACCCAGTACTTC
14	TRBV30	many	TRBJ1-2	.	CAWSVRPGNYGYTF	TGTGCCTGGAGTGTAAGGCCCGGTAACTATGGCTACACCTTC
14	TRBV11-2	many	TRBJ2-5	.	CASSLGLGRETQYF	TGTGCCAGCAGCTTAGGTTTGGGAAGGGAGACCCAGTACTTC
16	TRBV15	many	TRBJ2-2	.	CATSRVGIANTGELFF	TGTGCCACCAGCAGAGTGGGGATCGCGAACACCGGGGAGCTGTTTTTT
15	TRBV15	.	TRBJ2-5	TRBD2	CATSHISGGAETQYF	TGTGCCACCAGTCATATTAGCGGGGGGGCGGAGACCCAGTACTTC
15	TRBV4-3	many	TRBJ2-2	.	CASSQEGNGAGELFF	TGCGCCAGCAGCCAAGAAGGGAATGGAGCCGGGGAGCTGTTTTTT